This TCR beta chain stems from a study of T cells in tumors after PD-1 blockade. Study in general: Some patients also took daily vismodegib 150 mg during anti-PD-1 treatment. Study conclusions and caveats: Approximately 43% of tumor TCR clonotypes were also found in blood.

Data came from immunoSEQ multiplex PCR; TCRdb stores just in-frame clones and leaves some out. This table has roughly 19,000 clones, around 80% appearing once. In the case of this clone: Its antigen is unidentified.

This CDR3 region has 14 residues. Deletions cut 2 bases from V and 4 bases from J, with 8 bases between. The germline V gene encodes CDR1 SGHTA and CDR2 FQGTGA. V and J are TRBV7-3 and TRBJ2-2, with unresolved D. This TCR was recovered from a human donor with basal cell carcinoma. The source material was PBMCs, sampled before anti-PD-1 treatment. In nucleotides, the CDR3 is TGTGCCAGCAGCTTAGGGGTCGGCACCGGGGAGCTGTTTTTT. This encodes CASSLGVGTGELFF.